A single sample is the source of the 8 T cell receptor beta chains below, sequenced in a study of blood T cell repertoires in COVID-19. Profiling relied on immunoSEQ multiplex PCR, and the TCRdb table lists in-frame clones only, not all of them. The table lists more than 300,000 clones, more than 90% of them singletons. The material sequenced was PBMCs or T cells enriched from blood (not recorded which). Receptors originate from a woman aged 25-40 years who had recovered from COVID-19.

Remarks on this clone: Other DNA sequences in this sample translate to the same CDR3. This rearrangement joins TRBV5-8 to TRBJ2-7, with D perhaps matching TRBD1 (5 bases). CDR3 length: 12 amino acids. V was shortened by 1 base and J by 3 bases, with 5 bases between the two germline ends. Germline V gives CDR1 SGHTS, CDR2 YDEGEE. CDR3 amino acids: CASSLRGYEQYF. The CDR3 DNA sequence: TGTGCCAGCAGCTTGAGGGGCTACGAGCAGTACTTC.

The chain has TRBV19 and TRBJ1-2; tentatively, D is TRBD1 (6 bases). Germline CDR1 reads LNHDA; CDR2 reads SQIVND (reference sequence). The germline V and J ends were trimmed by 5 bases and 4 bases, with 14 bases remaining between them. The CDR3 loop spans 14 amino acids. CDR3 in amino acids: CASSPGQLSYGYTF. The CDR3 bases are TGTGCCAGTAGTCCTGGACAGCTAAGCTATGGCTACACCTTC.

V gene TRBV7-3 combines with J gene TRBJ2-2, with TRBD2 as a possible D gene (6 bases). Germline loops: CDR1 SGHTA, CDR2 FQGTGA. The ends were cut back, 4 bases at V and 4 bases at J, with 10 bases in the middle. This CDR3 has 14 amino acids. The CDR3 sequence: CASSSGLGTGELFF. DNA of the CDR3: TGTGCCAGCAGCTCGGGACTCGGCACCGGGGAGCTGTTTTTT.

The V gene is TRBV9, the J gene TRBJ1-5, with unresolved D. CDR3 size: 14 residues. Trimming cost V 3 bases and J 7 bases, with 14 bases left between them. Germline V gene sequence: CDR1 SGDLS, CDR2 YYNGEE. DNA of the CDR3: TGTGCCAGCAGCGACCTGAGGGTTTGCCAGCCCCAGCATTTT. This translates into CASSDLRVCQPQHF.

This chain's CDR3 is CASSFGSGRGQETQYF. DNA for the CDR3: TGCGCCAGCAGCTTCGGTAGCGGAAGGGGCCAAGAGACCCAGTACTTC. The chain is built from TRBV5-1 and TRBJ2-5; perhaps TRBD2 as D (6 bases). Germline loops: CDR1 SGHRS, CDR2 YFSETQ. CDR3 size: 16 residues. Deletions cut 2 bases from V and 1 base from J, with 15 bases between.

This CDR3 is CASSFGLAGVTGELFF. The CDR3 DNA sequence: TGCGCCAGCAGCTTCGGACTAGCGGGAGTTACCGGGGAGCTGTTTTTT. The chain is built from TRBV5-1 and TRBJ2-2; TRBD2 agrees at 13 bases. The CDR3 runs to 16 residues. Germline loops: CDR1 SGHRS, CDR2 YFSETQ. J gave up 5 bases and V 2 bases, and 3 bases lay outside the gene matches.

V and J are TRBV4-2 and TRBJ1-4, with D possibly matching TRBD1 (5 bases). Looked up from germline, CDR1 is LGHNA and CDR2 is YNFKEQ. The CDR3 runs 18 residues. The germline V and J ends were trimmed by 2 bases and 2 bases, with 18 bases remaining between them. The CDR3 coding sequence is TGTGCCAGCAGCCAATTCGGCGGGGGGATAGCGACTAATGAAAAACTGTTTTTT. It yields the protein CASSQFGGGIATNEKLFF.

The chain links TRBV4-3 to TRBJ2-1; 10 bases are a match to TRBD1. Trimming took 8 bases from V and 7 from J; bases not matched to a gene: 2. CDR3 length: 12 residues. Germline CDR1 is LGHNA and CDR2 is YSLEER. CDR3 amino acids: CASGTGVNEQFF. The CDR3, as DNA: TGCGCCAGCGGGACAGGGGTTAATGAGCAGTTCTTC.